This T cell receptor beta chain was captured by sequencing in a study of radiation and T cells in renal cell carcinoma. The treatment denotes: treatment-naive control, cytoreductive nephrectomy. Control tumors came from treatment-naive patients without prior radiation. Only in-frame clones appear in the TCRdb table, and some are missing; sequencing was by immunoSEQ multiplex PCR. The data contain about 10,000 clones, around 56% of them singletons. Details on this clone: Its antigen is not identified.

Study outcomes and limitations: Irradiated tumors had higher TCR clonality than control tumors. Compared with controls, irradiated tumors had more, larger dominant CDR3 motifs. Only small tumor regions of 0.8 to 1 g were sampled.

The CDR3 consists of 16 residues. J lost 4 bases, V lost 1 base, and 3 bases had no gene match. The germline V gene encodes CDR1 LGHNA and CDR2 YSLEER. V usage is TRBV4-3 and J usage is TRBJ2-5, with 13 positions matching TRBD2. The sample in question was tumor tissue, obtained from a patient whose treatment was nephrectomy without radiotherapy. This TCR derives from a middle-aged man with renal cell carcinoma. CDR3 DNA sequence: TGCGCCAGCAGCCAAGGAGGACTAGCGGGAGTAGAGACCCAGTACTTC. This gives the protein CASSQGGLAGVETQYF.